This T cell receptor (beta chain) was captured in a study of cytomegalovirus exposure and HLA in healthy donors. Turning to the study itself: Previous work identified some 120 million unique TCR beta sequences from around 180 million T cells. As released early, the data held 65 million to 90 million unique TCRs from HLA-typed donors. Study-wide findings and caveats: The study found most TCR sequences rare, yet found some public TCRs in many donors. Indistinguishable V segments such as TRBV6-2 and TRBV6-3 were excluded.

A remark on this clone: What it recognizes is unknown.

Trimming removed 8 bases from V and 3 bases from J; junction bases left unmatched: 6. The germline CDR1 and CDR2 sequences are MGHDK and SYGVNS. This CDR3 has 16 residues. 60 Vbeta and 13 Jbeta primers were used in PCR. Clones were sequenced by immunoSEQ multiplex PCR, and TCRdb holds only the in-frame ones, with some missing. The table includes over 95,000 clones, over 65% detected once. V gene TRBV25-1 combines with J gene TRBJ2-3, with 15 bases that match TRBD2. The sequence was obtained from a middle-aged man in good health and CMV-seronegative. The sample taken for sequencing was PBMCs. CDR3 coding DNA: TGTGCCAGCGCCAGGGGACTAGCGGGAGGAACAGATACGCAGTATTTT. Translating it yields CASARGLAGGTDTQYF. Full variable domain (remainder filled in from reference TRBV25-1 and TRBJ2-3): EADIYQTPRYLVIGTGKKITLECSQTMGHDKMYWYQQDPGMELHLIHYSYGVNSTEKGDLSSESTVSRIRTEHFPLTLESARPSHTSQYLCASARGLAGGTDTQYFGPGTRLTVL.